This is a list of T cell receptor beta chains from one sample in a study of T cells in Graves' hyperthyroidism and ophthalmopathy. TCRdb reprocessed the multiplex PCR reads with MiXCR, giving one entry per CDR3 protein. The table lists 550,000 to 700,000 distinct CDR3 sequences, approximately 44% of them singletons, with under 20% in the top ten. Sequenced material: peripheral blood or thyroid tissue (not recorded which). Source of these receptors: an adult woman with Graves' disease, either hyperthyroidism or ophthalmopathy (not recorded which). CDR3s include the opening cysteine and the closing phenylalanine or tryptophan. The D gene is left open where the match is weak. Clone size appears in some rows only: once, few, many, or a class for an expanded clone.

v_gene	j_gene	d_gene	abundance	CDR3nt	CDR3aa
TRBV6-5	TRBJ1-4	-	-	TGTGCCAGCAGTTATAATTTAGGGAGTGAAAAACTGTTTTTT	CASSYNLGSEKLFF
TRBV7-2	TRBJ2-7	TRBD1	many	TGTGCCAGCAGCTTAGGGGGGGGACAGGGGAACTACGAGCAGTACTTC	CASSLGGGQGNYEQYF
TRBV2	TRBJ2-3	-	many	TGTGCCAGCATCAGGAGTTTATCGAGGGATACGCAGTATTTT	CASIRSLSRDTQYF
TRBV2	TRBJ1-6	TRBD1	-	TGTGCCAGCAGCGAGGATAACAGGGGAAAATCACCCCTCCACTTT	CASSEDNRGKSPLHF
TRBV24-1	TRBJ1-5	-	-	TGTGCCGCCAGTGACCTAGGGGGTACTGGGCCCCAGCATTTT	CAASDLGGTGPQHF
TRBV25-1	TRBJ1-4	TRBD1	few	TGTGCCAGCAGTGAATTCTCGGGACAGGCTGAAAAACTGTTTTTT	CASSEFSGQAEKLFF
TRBV19	TRBJ1-5	-	-	TGTGCCAGTAGTATTGGTCTTCAGCCCCAGCATTTT	CASSIGLQPQHF
TRBV20-1	TRBJ2-7	TRBD2	many	TGCAGTGCTAGAGATCGTCTAGCGGGAAGATACGAGCAGTACTTC	CSARDRLAGRYEQYF
TRBV19	TRBJ1-1	TRBD1	-	TGTGCCAGTAGTACAAGGACAGGGCGAGGAGCTTTCTTT	CASSTRTGRGAFF
TRBV2	TRBJ2-5	TRBD2	-	TGTGCCAGCAGTGAACTAGCGGGAGGGCCGGAGACCCAGTACTTC	CASSELAGGPETQYF
TRBV11-2	TRBJ2-6	-	many	TGTGCCAGCAGCTCGGTCTCGGGGGCCAACGTCCTGACTTTC	CASSSVSGANVLTF
TRBV7-2	TRBJ2-7	-	many	TGTGCCAGCAGCCTTAGCGGTTACAGCTCCTACGAGCAGTACTTC	CASSLSGYSSYEQYF
TRBV4-1	TRBJ2-5	-	few	TGCGCCAGCAGCCAAGCTCTCCAGTACTTC	CASSQALQYF
TRBV7-9	TRBJ2-1	TRBD2	-	TGTGCCAGCAGCGAACCAGCTAGCGGGAGAGATAACGAGCAGTTCTTC	CASSEPASGRDNEQFF
TRBV9	TRBJ1-6	TRBD1	-	TGTGCCAGCAGCGTACGGGACAGGGGGAATTCACCCCTCCACTTT	CASSVRDRGNSPLHF
TRBV7-9	TRBJ2-7	TRBD2	many	TGTGCCAGCAGCTTAAACCCCGGGACTAGCGGGGCGGCGTGGTTC	CASSLNPGTSGAAWF
TRBV10-1	TRBJ1-2	-	-	TGCGCCAGCAGTGAGAACCAGAACTATGGCTACACCTTC	CASSENQNYGYTF
TRBV7-2	TRBJ1-5	-	-	TGTGCCAGCAGCTTAGGTCCAGGGAGAGGAGGTCAGCCCCAGCATTTT	CASSLGPGRGGQPQHF
TRBV10-3	TRBJ1-5	-	many	TGTGCCATCAGCTCTGGTTATAGCAATCAGCCCCAGCATTTT	CAISSGYSNQPQHF
TRBV7-2	TRBJ1-4	TRBD1	many	TGTGCCAGCAGCTTAGATACAGGGGAAGGAAGGGAAAAACTGTTTTTT	CASSLDTGEGREKLFF
TRBV2	TRBJ2-2	TRBD2	many	TGTGCCAGCCACGGGACTAGCGGGAGGCTGGTCGGGGAGCTGTTTTTT	CASHGTSGRLVGELFF
TRBV6-5	TRBJ1-2	TRBD1	many	TGTGCCAGCAGTTACTCGTTGACAGGGGATGGCTACACCTTC	CASSYSLTGDGYTF
TRBV5-1	TRBJ2-7	-	many	TGCGCCAGCAGCTTGAATGACGCGGAGGGCAGGTACGAGCAGTACTTC	CASSLNDAEGRYEQYF
TRBV29-1	TRBJ2-7	-	-	TGCAGCGTTGAGGGAGAGCAGGGTTACGAGCAGTACTTC	CSVEGEQGYEQYF
TRBV19	TRBJ2-5	-	-	TGTGCCAGTAGTCTGACAGGTAGACAGACCCAGTACTTC	CASSLTGRQTQYF
TRBV27	TRBJ2-5	TRBD1	many	TGTGCCAGCAGTTTATCGGAGACAGGGCAAGAGACCCAGTACTTC	CASSLSETGQETQYF
TRBV7-3	TRBJ2-6	-	-	TGTGCCAGCAGCGCCGGGGGGCTGGGGGCCAACGTCCTGACTTTC	CASSAGGLGANVLTF
TRBV7-9	TRBJ1-2	-	-	TGTGCCAGCAGCTTATATGAGGGGGAAAATGGCTACACCTTC	CASSLYEGENGYTF
TRBV7-9	TRBJ1-5	-	-	TGTGCCAGCAGTCCTGACAGGAACCAGCATTTT	CASSPDRNQHF
TRBV20-1	TRBJ2-7	-	-	TGCAGTGCTAGAGGGCCCGCCCCTGTGGGAGAGCAGTACTTC	CSARGPAPVGEQYF
TRBV5-1	TRBJ1-4	-	many	TGCGCCAGCAGCGCGAAAGTGGCAAGGGAAAACCGAGAAAAACTGTTTTTT	CASSAKVARENREKLFF
TRBV28	TRBJ1-2	-	few	TGTGCCAGCAGTTTATTTGCGTTTAACTATGGCTACACCTTC	CASSLFAFNYGYTF
TRBV6-1	TRBJ2-7	TRBD2	-	TGTGCCCGCCCTGGACTAGCGTACTACGAGCGGTACTTC	CARPGLAYYERYF
TRBV11-2	TRBJ1-4	-	-	TGTGCCAGCAGCCCTAACTTTGGTCCCGGGGAAGGTGAAAAACTGTTTTTT	CASSPNFGPGEGEKLFF
TRBV7-4	TRBJ2-7	TRBD2	many	TGTGCCAGCAGGGGGGGGAGGGCCGAGCAGTACTTC	CASRGGRAEQYF
TRBV7-9	TRBJ1-6	-	-	TGTGCCAGCAGCTCCAACGGGGACGGTAATTCACCCCTCCACTTT	CASSSNGDGNSPLHF
TRBV3-1	TRBJ1-1	-	-	TGTGCCAGCAGCCAAGCCGCGGACATACTAAACACTGAAGCTTTCTTT	CASSQAADILNTEAFF
TRBV29-1	TRBJ1-1	TRBD1	many	TGCAGCGCGACGACAGGGCTAAACACTGAAGCTTTCTTT	CSATTGLNTEAFF
TRBV2	TRBJ1-1	-	few	TGTGCCAGCAGGGTAGGGGAGAACACTGAAGCTTTCTTT	CASRVGENTEAFF
TRBV15	TRBJ2-2	TRBD2	-	TGTGCCACCAGCAGGACTAGCGGGATCACCGGGGTCACCGGGGAGCTGTTTTTT	CATSRTSGITGVTGELFF
TRBV5-1	TRBJ2-2	-	-	TGCGCCAGCAGCTTGGCCCAAGGATCCGGGGAGCTGTTTTTT	CASSLAQGSGELFF
TRBV7-8	TRBJ2-5	TRBD1	-	TGTGCCAGCAGCTTACAGGGTGTGGTGACAGGGCAAGAGACCCAGTACTTC	CASSLQGVVTGQETQYF
TRBV6-6	TRBJ1-5	-	-	TGTGCCAGCAGTTACGATGGGCAATATCAGCCCCAGCATTTT	CASSYDGQYQPQHF
TRBV10-3	TRBJ1-5	TRBD1	-	TGTGCCATCAGCTCGTCCGCGACAGGGGAAAATCAGCCCCAGCATTTT	CAISSSATGENQPQHF